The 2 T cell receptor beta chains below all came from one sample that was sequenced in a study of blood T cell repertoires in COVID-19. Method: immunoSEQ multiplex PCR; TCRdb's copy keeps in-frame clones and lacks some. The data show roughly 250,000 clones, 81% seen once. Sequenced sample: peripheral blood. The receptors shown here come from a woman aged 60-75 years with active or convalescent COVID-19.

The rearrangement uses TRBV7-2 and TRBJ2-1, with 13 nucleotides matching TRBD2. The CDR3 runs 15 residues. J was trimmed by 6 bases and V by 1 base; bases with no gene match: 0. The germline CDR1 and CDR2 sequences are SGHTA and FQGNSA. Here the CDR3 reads CASSLGLAGGNEQFF. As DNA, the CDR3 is TGTGCCAGCAGCTTAGGACTAGCGGGGGGCAATGAGCAGTTCTTC.

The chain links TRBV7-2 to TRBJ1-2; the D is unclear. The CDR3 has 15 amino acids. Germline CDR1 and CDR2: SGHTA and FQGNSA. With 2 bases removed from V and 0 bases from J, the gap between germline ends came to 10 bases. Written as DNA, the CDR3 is TGTGCCAGCAGCTTACTGAGGGCAGCTAACTATGGCTACACCTTC. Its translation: CASSLLRAANYGYTF.